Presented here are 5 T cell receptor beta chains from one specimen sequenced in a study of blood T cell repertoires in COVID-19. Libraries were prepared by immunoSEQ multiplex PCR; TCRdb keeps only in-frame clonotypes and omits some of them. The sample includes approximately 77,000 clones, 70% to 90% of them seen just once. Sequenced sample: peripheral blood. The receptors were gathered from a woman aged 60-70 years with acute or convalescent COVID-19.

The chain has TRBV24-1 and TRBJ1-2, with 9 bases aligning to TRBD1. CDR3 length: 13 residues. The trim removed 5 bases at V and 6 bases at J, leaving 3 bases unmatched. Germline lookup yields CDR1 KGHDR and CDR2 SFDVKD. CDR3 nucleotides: TGTGCCACCAGTGCTACAGGGGGCGATGGCTACACCTTC. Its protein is CATSATGGDGYTF.

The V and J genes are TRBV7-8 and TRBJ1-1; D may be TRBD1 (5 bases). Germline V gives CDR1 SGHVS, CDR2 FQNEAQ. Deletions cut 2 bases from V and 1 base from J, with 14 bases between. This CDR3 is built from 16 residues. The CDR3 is CASSLLQTVKNTEAFF. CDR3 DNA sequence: TGTGCCAGCAGCTTACTCCAGACAGTCAAGAACACTGAAGCTTTCTTT. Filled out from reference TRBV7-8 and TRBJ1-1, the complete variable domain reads GAGVSQSPRYKVAKRGQDVALRCDPISGHVSLFWYQQALGQGPEFLTYFQNEAQLDKSGLPSDRFFAERPEGSVSTLKIQRTQQEDSAVYLCASSLLQTVKNTEAFFGQGTRLTVV.

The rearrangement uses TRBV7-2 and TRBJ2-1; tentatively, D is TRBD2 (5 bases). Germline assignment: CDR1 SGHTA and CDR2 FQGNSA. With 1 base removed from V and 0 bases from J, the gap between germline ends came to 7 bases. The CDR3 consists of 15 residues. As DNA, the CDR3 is TGTGCCAGCAGCTTAGAGAGGGACTCCTACAATGAGCAGTTCTTC. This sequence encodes CASSLERDSYNEQFF.

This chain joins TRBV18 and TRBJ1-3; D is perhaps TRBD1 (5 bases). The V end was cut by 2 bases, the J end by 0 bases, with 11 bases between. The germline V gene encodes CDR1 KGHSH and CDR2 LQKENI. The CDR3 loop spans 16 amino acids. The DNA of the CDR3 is TGTGCCAGCTCACCATCGACAGTGAGCTCTGGAAACACCATATATTTT. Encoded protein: CASSPSTVSSGNTIYF.

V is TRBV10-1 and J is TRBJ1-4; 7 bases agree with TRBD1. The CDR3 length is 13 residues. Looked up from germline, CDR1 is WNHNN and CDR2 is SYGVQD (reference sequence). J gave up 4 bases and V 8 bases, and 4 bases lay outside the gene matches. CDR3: CASLAGGNEKLFF. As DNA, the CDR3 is TGCGCCAGCCTGGCAGGGGGTAATGAAAAACTGTTTTTT.